The T cell receptor beta chain under discussion was sequenced for a study of blood T cell repertoires in COVID-19. The wider study: The United States, Italy and Spain were the sources of the acute and convalescent COVID-19 samples.

Trimming cost V 1 base and J 8 bases, with 14 bases left between them. Germline CDR1 reads SGHVS; CDR2 reads FNYEAQ. This CDR3 spans 15 amino acids. Original processing methods: By means of reference gene primer amplification, nucleated cell counts were estimated. TCRdb's copy holds only in-frame clones and misses some; the assay was immunoSEQ multiplex PCR. The DNA gave D and trimming, while V, J and clone size come from that table. The data show over 65,000 clones, around 90% seen once. This TCR was recovered from a human donor in a cohort sampled during active COVID-19. The chain links TRBV7-6 to TRBJ1-4; a possible D gene is TRBD1 (6 bases). The sample comprised peripheral blood. CDR3 bases: TGTGCCAGCAGCTTAGTGGCAGGGGCCGGGGAAAAACTGTTTTTT. It yields the protein CASSLVAGAGEKLFF. Full variable domain (remainder filled in from reference TRBV7-6 and TRBJ1-4): GAGVSQSPRYKVTKRGQDVALRCDPISGHVSLYWYRQALGQGPEFLTYFNYEAQQDKSGLPNDRFSAERPEGSISTLTIQRTEQRDSAMYRCASSLVAGAGEKLFFGSGTQLSVL.